This T cell receptor (beta chain) was retrieved from a study of preoperative IRX-2 immunotherapy in early breast cancer. Germline V lookup: CDR1 LNHDA, CDR2 SQIVND (reference sequence). V was cut by 5 bases and J by 11 bases, with 24 bases left in between. The CDR3 has 15 amino acids. Regarding treatment: preoperative locoregional IRX-2 cytokine immunotherapy. Samples came from a phase Ib trial of preoperative locoregional IRX-2 cytokine immunotherapy. Using immunoSEQ multiplex PCR, the repertoire was profiled, and TCRdb retains in-frame clones only, with some absent. This sample yields about 3,700 clones, of which nearly 70% are seen a single time; less than 15% belongs to the top ten.

This chain links TRBV19 with TRBJ1-1; perhaps TRBD1 as D (6 bases). The receptor was isolated from a human donor with breast cancer. Sequenced here: tumor tissue, sampled after IRX-2 immunotherapy. Written as DNA, the CDR3 is TGTGCCAGTAGTCTTACTGGGGCAGGGGAAGGGGTGGCTTTCTTT. Translating it yields CASSLTGAGEGVAFF.